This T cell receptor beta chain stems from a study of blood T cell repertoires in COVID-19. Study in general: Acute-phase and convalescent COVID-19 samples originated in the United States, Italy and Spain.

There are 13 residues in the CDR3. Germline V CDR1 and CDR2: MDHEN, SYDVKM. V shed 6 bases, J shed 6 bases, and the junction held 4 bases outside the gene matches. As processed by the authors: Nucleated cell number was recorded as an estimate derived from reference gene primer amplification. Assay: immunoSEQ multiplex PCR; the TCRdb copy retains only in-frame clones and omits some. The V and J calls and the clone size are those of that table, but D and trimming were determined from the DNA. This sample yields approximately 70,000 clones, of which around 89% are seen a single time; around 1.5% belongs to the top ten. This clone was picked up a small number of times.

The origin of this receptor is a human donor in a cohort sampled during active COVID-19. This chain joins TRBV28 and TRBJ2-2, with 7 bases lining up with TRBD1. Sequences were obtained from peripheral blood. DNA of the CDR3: TGTGCCAGCAGAGACAGGGCAGCCGGGGAGCTGTTTTTT. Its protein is CASRDRAAGELFF.